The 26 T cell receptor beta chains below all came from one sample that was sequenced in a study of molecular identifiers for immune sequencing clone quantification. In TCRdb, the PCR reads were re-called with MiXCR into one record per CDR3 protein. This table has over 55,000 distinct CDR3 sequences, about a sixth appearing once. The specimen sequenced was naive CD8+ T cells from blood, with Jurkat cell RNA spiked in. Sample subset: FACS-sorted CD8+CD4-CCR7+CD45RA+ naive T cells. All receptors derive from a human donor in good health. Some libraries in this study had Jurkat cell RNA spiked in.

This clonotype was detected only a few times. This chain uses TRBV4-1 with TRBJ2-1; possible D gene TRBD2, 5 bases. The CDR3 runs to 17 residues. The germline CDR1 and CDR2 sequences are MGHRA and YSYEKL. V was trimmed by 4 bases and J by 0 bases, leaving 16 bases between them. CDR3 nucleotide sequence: TGCGCCAGCAGCCGAGAGTCTCGGAGGAGCTCCTACAATGAGCAGTTCTTC. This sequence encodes CASSRESRRSSYNEQFF.

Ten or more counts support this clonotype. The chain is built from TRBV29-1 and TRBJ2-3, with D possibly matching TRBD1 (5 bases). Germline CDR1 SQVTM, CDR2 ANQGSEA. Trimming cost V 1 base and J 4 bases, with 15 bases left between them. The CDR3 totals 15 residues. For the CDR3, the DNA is TGCAGCGTTGAAGGAGGCAGGGTAGGGGCAGATACGCAGTATTTT. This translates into CSVEGGRVGADTQYF.

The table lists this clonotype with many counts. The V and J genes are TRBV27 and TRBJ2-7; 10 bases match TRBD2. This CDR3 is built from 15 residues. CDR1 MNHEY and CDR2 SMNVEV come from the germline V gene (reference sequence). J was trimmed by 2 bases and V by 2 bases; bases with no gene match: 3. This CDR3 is CASSLALAGAYEQYF. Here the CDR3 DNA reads TGTGCCAGCAGTTTAGCCCTAGCGGGAGCCTACGAGCAGTACTTC.

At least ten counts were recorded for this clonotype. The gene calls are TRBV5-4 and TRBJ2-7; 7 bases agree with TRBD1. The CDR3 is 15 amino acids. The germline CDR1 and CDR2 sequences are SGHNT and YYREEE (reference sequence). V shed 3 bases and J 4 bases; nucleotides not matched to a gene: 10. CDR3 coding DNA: TGTGCCAGCAGCTCGGGGAAGGGGGCGCGGTACGAGCAGTACTTC. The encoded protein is CASSSGKGARYEQYF.

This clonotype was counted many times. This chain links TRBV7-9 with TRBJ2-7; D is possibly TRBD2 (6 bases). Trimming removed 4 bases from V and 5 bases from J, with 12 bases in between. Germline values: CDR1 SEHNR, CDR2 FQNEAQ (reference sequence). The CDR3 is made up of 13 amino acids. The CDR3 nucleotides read TGTGCCAGCAGCTGGGGCGGGACTGACGAGCAGTACTTC. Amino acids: CASSWGGTDEQYF.

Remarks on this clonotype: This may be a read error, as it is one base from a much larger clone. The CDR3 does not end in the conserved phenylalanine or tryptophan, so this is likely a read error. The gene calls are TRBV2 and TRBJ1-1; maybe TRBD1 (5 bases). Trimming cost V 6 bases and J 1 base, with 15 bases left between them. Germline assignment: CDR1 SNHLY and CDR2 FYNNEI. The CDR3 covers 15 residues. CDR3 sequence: CASRILFRENTEAFL. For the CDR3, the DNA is TGTGCCAGCAGGATCCTGTTCAGGGAGAACACTGAAGCTTTCCTT.

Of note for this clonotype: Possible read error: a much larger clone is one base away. In DNA form, the CDR3 reads TGTGCCAGCAGCCCACGGACAGGGCATGAAAAACTGTTTTTT. The encoded protein is CASSPRTGHEKLFF. The genes are TRBV5-3 and TRBJ1-4, with 8 positions matching TRBD1. TRBV5-3 is an ORF, and what it does is uncertain. Germline trimming cut 8 bases from V and 6 bases from J; bases unmatched to any gene: 9. This CDR3 contains 14 residues.

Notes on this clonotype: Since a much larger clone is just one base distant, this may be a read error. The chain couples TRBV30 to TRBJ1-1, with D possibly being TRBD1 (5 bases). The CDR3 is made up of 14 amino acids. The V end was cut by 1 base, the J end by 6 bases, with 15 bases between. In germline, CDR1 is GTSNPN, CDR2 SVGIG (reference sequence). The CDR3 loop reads CAWSARGRSPEAFF. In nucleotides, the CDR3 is TGTGCCTGGAGTGCACGGGGCCGGAGCCCTGAAGCTTTCTTT. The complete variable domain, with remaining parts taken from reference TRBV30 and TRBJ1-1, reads SQTIHQWPATLVQPVGSPLSLECTVEGTSNPNLYWYRQAAGRGLQLLFYSVGIGQISSEVPQNLSASRPQDRQFILSSKKLLLSDSGFYLCAWSARGRSPEAFFGQGTRLTVV.

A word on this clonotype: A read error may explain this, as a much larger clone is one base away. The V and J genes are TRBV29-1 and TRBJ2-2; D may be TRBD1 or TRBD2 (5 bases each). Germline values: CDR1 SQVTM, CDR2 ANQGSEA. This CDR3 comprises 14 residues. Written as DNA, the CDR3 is TGCAGCGCTGAAGATCGAGTGGGGGTTGGGGAGCTGTTTTTT. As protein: CSAEDRVGVGELFF.

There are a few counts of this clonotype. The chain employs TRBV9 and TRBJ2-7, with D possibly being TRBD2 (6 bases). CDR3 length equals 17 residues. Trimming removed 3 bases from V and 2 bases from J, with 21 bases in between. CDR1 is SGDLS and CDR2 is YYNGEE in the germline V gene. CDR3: CASSASFKLAEAYEQYF. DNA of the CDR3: TGTGCCAGCAGCGCATCATTCAAACTAGCAGAAGCCTACGAGCAGTACTTC. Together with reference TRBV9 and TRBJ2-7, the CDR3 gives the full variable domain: DSGVTQTPKHLITATGQRVTLRCSPRSGDLSVYWYQQSLDQGLQFLIQYYNGEERAKGNILERFSAQQFPDLHSELNLSSLELGDSALYFCASSASFKLAEAYEQYFGPGTRLTVT.

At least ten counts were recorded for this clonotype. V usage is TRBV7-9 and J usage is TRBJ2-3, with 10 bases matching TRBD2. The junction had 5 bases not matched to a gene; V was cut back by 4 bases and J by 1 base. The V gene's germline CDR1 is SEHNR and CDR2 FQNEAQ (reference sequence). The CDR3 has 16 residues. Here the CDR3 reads CASSSGLAVRTDTQYF. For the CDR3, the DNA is TGTGCCAGCAGCTCCGGACTAGCGGTACGCACAGATACGCAGTATTTT.

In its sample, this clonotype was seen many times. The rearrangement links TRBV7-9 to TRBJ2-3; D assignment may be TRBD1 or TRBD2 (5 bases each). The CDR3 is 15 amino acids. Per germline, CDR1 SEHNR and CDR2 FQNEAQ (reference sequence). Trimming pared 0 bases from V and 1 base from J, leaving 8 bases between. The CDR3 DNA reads TGTGCCAGCAGCTTAGCGGGACGGGGCACAGATACGCAGTATTTT. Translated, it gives CASSLAGRGTDTQYF. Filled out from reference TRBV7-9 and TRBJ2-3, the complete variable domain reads DTGVSQNPRHKITKRGQNVTFRCDPISEHNRLYWYRQTLGQGPEFLTYFQNEAQLEKSRLLSDRFSAERPKGSFSTLEIQRTEQGDSAMYLCASSLAGRGTDTQYFGPGTRLTVL.

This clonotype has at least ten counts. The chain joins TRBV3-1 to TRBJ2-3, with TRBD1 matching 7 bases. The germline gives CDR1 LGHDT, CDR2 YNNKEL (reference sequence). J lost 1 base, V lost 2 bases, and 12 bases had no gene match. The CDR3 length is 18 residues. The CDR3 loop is CASSQSDGTAYGTDTQYF. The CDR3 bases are TGTGCCAGCAGCCAAAGTGACGGGACAGCCTACGGCACAGATACGCAGTATTTT.

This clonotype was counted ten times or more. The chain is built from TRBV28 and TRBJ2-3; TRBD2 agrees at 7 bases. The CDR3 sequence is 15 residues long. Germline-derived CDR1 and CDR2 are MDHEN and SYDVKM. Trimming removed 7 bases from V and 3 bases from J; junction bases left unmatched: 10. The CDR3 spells CASTGTGGGTDTQYF. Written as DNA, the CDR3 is TGTGCCAGCACGGGAACGGGAGGAGGTACAGATACGCAGTATTTT.

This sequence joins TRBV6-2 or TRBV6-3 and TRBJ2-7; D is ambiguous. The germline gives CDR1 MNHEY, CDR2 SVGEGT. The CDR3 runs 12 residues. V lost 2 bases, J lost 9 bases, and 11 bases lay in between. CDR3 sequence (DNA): TGTGCCAGCAGTTACCCCGACACCGGGCAGTACTTC. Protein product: CASSYPDTGQYF.

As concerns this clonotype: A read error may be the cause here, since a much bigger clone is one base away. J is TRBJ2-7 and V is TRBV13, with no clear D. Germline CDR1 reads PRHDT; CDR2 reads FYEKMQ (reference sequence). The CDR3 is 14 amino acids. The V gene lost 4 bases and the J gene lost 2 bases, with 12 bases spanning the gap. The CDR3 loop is CASSSNGIPYEQYF. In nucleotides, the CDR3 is TGTGCCAGCAGCTCAAACGGAATTCCCTACGAGCAGTACTTC.

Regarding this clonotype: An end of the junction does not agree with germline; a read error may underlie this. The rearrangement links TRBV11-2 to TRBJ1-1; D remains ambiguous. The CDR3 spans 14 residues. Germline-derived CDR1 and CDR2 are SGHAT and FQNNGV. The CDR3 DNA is TGTGCCAGCAGCGCGCCCGGCCCGAACGCTGAAGCTTTCTTT. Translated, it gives CASSAPGPNAEAFF.

The CDR3 loop reads CSARDRSGRTRDEQFF. CDR3 DNA sequence: TGCAGTGCTAGAGATCGAAGCGGGAGGACCAGGGATGAGCAGTTCTTC. The chain couples TRBV20-1 to TRBJ2-1, with TRBD2 matching 9 bases. Germline V gene lookup returns CDR1 DFQATT and CDR2 SNEGSKA (reference sequence). V was clipped by 0 bases and J by 8 bases; unmatched bases: 11. There are 16 residues in the CDR3.

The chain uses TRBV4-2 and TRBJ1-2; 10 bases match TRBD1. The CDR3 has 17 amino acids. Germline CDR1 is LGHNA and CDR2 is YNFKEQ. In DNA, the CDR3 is TGTGCTAGCTGCCAAGAGTTTGCCGGGACAGGGGTCGATGGCTACACCTTC. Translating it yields CASCQEFAGTGVDGYTF.

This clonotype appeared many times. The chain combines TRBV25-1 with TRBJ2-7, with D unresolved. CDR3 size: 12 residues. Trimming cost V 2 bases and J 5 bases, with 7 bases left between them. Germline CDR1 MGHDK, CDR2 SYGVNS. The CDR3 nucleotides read TGTGCCAGCAGTGAACGGCAGAACGAGCAGTACTTC. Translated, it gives CASSERQNEQYF.

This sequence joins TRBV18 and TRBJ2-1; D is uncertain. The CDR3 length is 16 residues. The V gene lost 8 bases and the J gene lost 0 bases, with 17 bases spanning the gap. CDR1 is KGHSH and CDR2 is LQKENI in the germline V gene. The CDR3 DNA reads TGTGCCAGCACCCAACTCGAGCCGAGCTCCTACAATGAGCAGTTCTTC. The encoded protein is CASTQLEPSSYNEQFF. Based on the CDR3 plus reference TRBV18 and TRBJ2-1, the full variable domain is NAGVMQNPRHLVRRRGQEARLRCSPMKGHSHVYWYRQLPEEGLKFMVYLQKENIIDESGMPKERFSAEFPKEGPSILRIQQVVRGDSAAYFCASTQLEPSSYNEQFFGPGTRLTVL.

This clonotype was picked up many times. For the CDR3, the DNA is TGTGCCAGCAGTCTGTCCGGGACGGAGTTTATACAGCCCCAGCATTTT. Protein: CASSLSGTEFIQPQHF. The rearrangement joins TRBV2 to TRBJ1-5; D might be TRBD1 (5 bases). CDR3 length equals 16 residues. CDR1 is SNHLY, CDR2 FYNNEI, per germline. Trimming stripped 5 bases from V and 7 bases from J, with 21 bases between. Full variable domain (rest looked up from reference TRBV2 and TRBJ1-5): EPEVTQTPSHQVTQMGQEVILRCVPISNHLYFYWYRQILGQKVEFLVSFYNNEISEKSEIFDDQFSVERPDGSNFTLKIRSTKLEDSAMYFCASSLSGTEFIQPQHFGDGTRLSIL.

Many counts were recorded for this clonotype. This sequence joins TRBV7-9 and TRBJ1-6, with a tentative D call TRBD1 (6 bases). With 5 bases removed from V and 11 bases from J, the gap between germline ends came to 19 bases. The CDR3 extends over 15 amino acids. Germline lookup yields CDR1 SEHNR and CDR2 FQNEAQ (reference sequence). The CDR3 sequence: CASSPVWGAPPPLHF. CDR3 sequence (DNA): TGTGCCAGCAGCCCTGTGTGGGGGGCCCCACCACCCCTCCACTTT.

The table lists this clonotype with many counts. The CDR3 spells CASSTLGETQYF. Here the CDR3 DNA reads TGTGCCAGCAGTACACTTGGGGAGACCCAGTACTTC. The chain uses TRBV28 and TRBJ2-5; no firm D call. CDR1 MDHEN and CDR2 SYDVKM come from the germline V gene. V lost 5 bases to trimming and J lost 5 bases, with 9 bases between them. CDR3 length equals 12 residues.

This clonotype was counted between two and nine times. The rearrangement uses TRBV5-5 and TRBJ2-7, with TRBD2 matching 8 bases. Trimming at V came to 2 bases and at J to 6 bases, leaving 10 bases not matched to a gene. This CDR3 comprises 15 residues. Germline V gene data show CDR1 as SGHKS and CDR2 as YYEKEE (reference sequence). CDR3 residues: CASSFYGTRPSEQYF. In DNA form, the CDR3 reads TGTGCCAGCAGCTTTTATGGGACTAGACCTTCCGAGCAGTACTTC.

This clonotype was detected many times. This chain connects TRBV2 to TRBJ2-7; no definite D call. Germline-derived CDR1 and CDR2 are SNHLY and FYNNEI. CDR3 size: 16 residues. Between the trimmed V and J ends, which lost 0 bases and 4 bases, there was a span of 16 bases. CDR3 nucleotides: TGTGCCAGCAGTGAAGCGAGCTACGCGGAGTCTTACGAGCAGTACTTC. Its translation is CASSEASYAESYEQYF.